These 14 T cell receptor beta chains were sequenced from one sample in a study of PD-1 blockade in mismatch repair-deficient tumors. Using immunoSEQ multiplex PCR, the repertoire was profiled, and TCRdb retains in-frame clones only, with some absent. This sample yields 120,000 or so clones, of which 85% to 90% are seen a single time; 10% to 15% belongs to the top ten. Sequences were derived from peripheral blood, sampled about 17 months after starting pembrolizumab. The receptors were sampled from an adult with mismatch repair-deficient cancer.

The rearrangement joins TRBV7-8 to TRBJ1-5, with a weak D call TRBD1 (6 bases). V lost 5 bases and J 5 bases, leaving 13 bases between the germline ends. The germline V gene encodes CDR1 SGHVS and CDR2 FQNEAQ. The CDR3 runs to 14 residues. The CDR3: CASSQGTGDQPQHF. The CDR3 bases are TGTGCCAGCAGCCAGGGGACTGGGGATCAGCCCCAGCATTTT.

This chain joins TRBV5-6 and TRBJ1-4; D not certain. The CDR3 runs 13 residues. Germline loops: CDR1 SGHDT, CDR2 YYEEEE. The ends were cut back, 2 bases at V and 6 bases at J, with 8 bases in the middle. DNA for the CDR3: TGTGCCAGCAGCTTAGGGCCCGATGAAAAACTGTTTTTT. It translates to CASSLGPDEKLFF.

DNA of the CDR3: TGTGCCAGCAGCTTAAGGCCGGGACTAGCGGGAGACGAGCAGTACTTC. Amino acids: CASSLRPGLAGDEQYF. The chain employs TRBV11-1 and TRBJ2-7; 14 bases fit TRBD2. The CDR3 covers 16 residues. Trimming at V came to 2 bases and at J to 5 bases, leaving 5 bases not matched to a gene. Germline V gene sequence: CDR1 SGHAT, CDR2 FQDESV (reference sequence).

This chain links TRBV27 with TRBJ1-5; possible D gene TRBD1, 5 bases. Germline V lookup: CDR1 MNHEY, CDR2 SMNVEV (reference sequence). V was clipped by 3 bases and J by 4 bases, with 13 bases between them. CDR3 size: 15 residues. DNA of the CDR3: TGTGCCAGCAGTTTCTATGGGGGTTTGAATCAGCCCCAGCATTTT. The encoded protein is CASSFYGGLNQPQHF.

The rearrangement links TRBV11-3 to TRBJ2-1; TRBD1 aligns across 9 bases. CDR1 and CDR2 (germline): SGHNT, YENEEA. Trimming took 5 bases from V and 3 from J; bases not matched to a gene: 11. This CDR3 has 17 amino acids. CDR3 bases: TGTGCCAGCAGCGACCACAGGGGGCCGTCTGACTACAATGAGCAGTTCTTC. This codes for CASSDHRGPSDYNEQFF.

This chain links TRBV10-3 with TRBJ2-2; no clear D. Trimming stripped 0 bases from V and 8 bases from J, with 10 bases between. Looked up from germline, CDR1 is ENHRY and CDR2 is SYGVKD. This CDR3 region has 14 residues. CDR3 amino acids: CAISESKAVGELFF. CDR3 DNA sequence: TGTGCCATCAGTGAGTCGAAGGCGGTGGGGGAGCTGTTTTTT.

The genes are TRBV11-2 and TRBJ2-1; TRBD2 agrees at 8 bases. Unmatched junction bases numbered 6, after V lost 1 base and J lost 7 bases. The CDR3 runs 15 residues. Germline V gene lookup returns CDR1 SGHAT and CDR2 FQNNGV. CDR3 DNA: TGTGCCAGCAGCTTAGTCGGGAGGGTAAGGAATGAGCAGTTCTTC. Amino acids: CASSLVGRVRNEQFF.

This chain links TRBV19 with TRBJ2-3; TRBD1 matches 12 bases. Per the germline V gene, CDR1 is LNHDA and CDR2 is SQIVND (reference sequence). J lost 2 bases, V lost 6 bases, and 3 bases had no gene match. The CDR3 has 15 amino acids. The CDR3 DNA reads as TGTGCCAGTAGCAGGGACAGGGGGCTCACAGATACGCAGTATTTT. As protein: CASSRDRGLTDTQYF.

The gene calls are TRBV19 and TRBJ2-1; D is possibly TRBD1 (5 bases). The CDR3 consists of 14 residues. Germline V gene sequence: CDR1 LNHDA, CDR2 SQIVND (reference sequence). V was trimmed by 6 bases and J by 6 bases, leaving 15 bases between them. This chain's CDR3 is CASSLGAESNEQFF. CDR3 coding DNA: TGTGCCAGTAGCCTAGGGGCGGAGTCCAATGAGCAGTTCTTC.

A single count supports this clone. V and J are TRBV11-1 and TRBJ2-7; 7 bases line up with TRBD2. V was clipped by 0 bases and J by 0 bases; unmatched bases: 5. Germline V CDR1 and CDR2: SGHAT, FQDESV (reference sequence). The CDR3 length is 16 residues. The CDR3 DNA sequence: TGTGCCAGCAGCTTAGCGGCCGGGGGGTACTCCTACGAGCAGTACTTC. Its translation is CASSLAAGGYSYEQYF.

The chain carries TRBV29-1 and TRBJ1-5; 8 bases are shared with TRBD1. The germline V gene has CDR1 SQVTM and CDR2 ANQGSEA. The CDR3 is 13 residues long. Trimming removed 5 bases from V and 7 bases from J; junction bases left unmatched: 7. DNA for the CDR3: TGCAGCGTTTGGTCAGGGGGCATCCAGCCCCAGCATTTT. It encodes CSVWSGGIQPQHF.

This chain uses TRBV27 with TRBJ2-3; the D is unclear. Looked up from germline, CDR1 is MNHEY and CDR2 is SMNVEV (reference sequence). The CDR3 runs 11 residues. V was clipped by 3 bases and J by 3 bases, with 1 base between them. CDR3 region: CASSLTDTQYF. CDR3 bases: TGTGCCAGCAGTTTGACAGATACGCAGTATTTT.

Of note for this clone: This specimen includes other DNA sequences encoding the same CDR3. The chain uses TRBV5-6 and TRBJ1-5, with D unclear. The CDR3 has 13 amino acids. The germline V gene encodes CDR1 SGHDT and CDR2 YYEEEE. With 0 bases removed from V and 4 bases from J, the gap between germline ends came to 5 bases. The CDR3 sequence is CASSLAGNQPQHF. CDR3 DNA: TGTGCCAGCAGCTTGGCGGGGAATCAGCCCCAGCATTTT.

J is TRBJ2-1 and V is TRBV19, with TRBD1 identical over 10 bases. The CDR3 sequence is 14 residues long. Trimming cost V 5 bases and J 6 bases; bases outside gene matches: 4. Per the germline V gene, CDR1 is LNHDA and CDR2 is SQIVND (reference sequence). The CDR3 nucleotides read TGTGCCAGTAGTCCCGGGACAGGGGTCAATGAGCAGTTCTTC. It specifies CASSPGTGVNEQFF. Complete variable domain (other parts from reference TRBV19 and TRBJ2-1): DGGITQSPKYLFRKEGQNVTLSCEQNLNHDAMYWYRQDPGQGLRLIYYSQIVNDFQKGDIAEGYSVSREKKESFPLTVTSAQKNPTAFYLCASSPGTGVNEQFFGPGTRLTVL.